The present entry profiles one T cell receptor beta chain with its context. The specificity of this receptor is unknown. The sample holds no much larger clone one base away, and base qualities are not on file. This specimen comes from a study of shared clonotypes between healthy human individuals (TCRdb year 2020). Turning to the overall study: The cohort included three men and a couple of women between 18 and 49 years of age. Per donor, three plates each were used for CD4 naive and CD4 memory, two for CD8 naive, and one for CD8 memory. To estimate repertoire size and how much clonotype sharing occurs between individuals, the study deeply sequenced the blood TCR repertoires of five or six healthy adults. To increase sequencing depth and limit assay-specific biases, different laboratories used diverse techniques to prepare libraries and sequence TCR repertoires. Leukapheresis yielded between about 0.8 and 8.9 billion PBMCs per donor.

Overall results and qualifications from the work: Clonotypes shared by all four sorted-subset donors showed higher generation probabilities than non-shared clonotypes. The genetic and exposure-history diversity represented was limited by the small number of donors. Rarefaction of sorted-subset datasets indicated incomplete sequencing despite the large sequencing depth. Pairwise subsampling led to the expectation that sequencing depth would affect the degree of clonotype sharing among donors. Sampling was restricted to blood, and TCR repertoires in tissue are likely to differ from TCR repertoires in blood. Estimated clonotype richness was generally larger for naive than for memory subsets. Approximately 5% of naive CD4, 3% to 4% of naive CD8, approximately 2% of memory CD4, and 0.35% to 0.5% of memory CD8 clonotypes were shared across a few donors.

The donors were healthy, HIV-negative adults who had no recently reported acute infections or vaccinations. Every donor was a Caucasian adult residing in Nashville, Tennessee, USA. CD4+ T cells were enriched by magnetic negative selection; naive cells were then positively selected on CD45RA, and the negative fraction formed the memory subset. After blood collection by leukapheresis, PBMCs were isolated using Ficoll-Histopaque density gradient centrifugation and then cryopreserved in the vapor phase of liquid nitrogen. Analytical flow cytometry was used to check the purity and quantity of each magnetically sorted T cell population. Genomic DNA was isolated from every sorted fraction and measured by UV absorbance on a Nanodrop 2000c. From the cysteine through the phenylalanine, the CDR3 covers 16 amino acids. Only the CDR3 DNA is retained, 48 bases long and in frame from the first base. Looking up the germline V gene yields CDR1 SGHTA and CDR2 FQGNSA. Trimming takes 1 base from V and 2 bases from J, and the germline ends sit 15 bases apart.

Using the deep immunoSEQ assay, TCR CDR3 regions were amplified from genomic DNA by multiplex PCR. For each cell subset, the extracted genomic DNA was distributed evenly across all wells of several immunoSEQ 96-well plates, and each plate served as one replicate. For sorted subsets, each replicate PCR was loaded with approximately 0.2 ug genomic DNA, equivalent to 30,000 or so T cell genomes. Purified libraries were quantified with a Qubit 3.0 fluorometer, sized on a Bioanalyzer 2100, and re-quantified with the KAPA Library Quantification kit. Every immunoSEQ 96-well plate was sequenced on a dedicated single-read 150-cycle Illumina NextSeq 550 flow cell. The study's own analysis went as follows. Because the immunoSEQ output held only junctional sequences and lacked quality scores, the filtering could not match the filtering applied to full-length reads. To assign V/J genes and CDR3, sequences were annotated against IMGT germline references using PyIR, a Python wrapper for IgBLAST v1.9. Reads with weak V/J assignments (E-value above 1e-6), missing CDR3, stop codons, out-of-frame junctions, or ambiguous translated residues were removed. V3J clonotypes were defined as sequences sharing the same inferred V gene, J gene, and CDR3 amino acid sequence. Percentage overlap between repertoires was calculated by dividing the number of shared unique clonotypes by the size of the smaller repertoire. Repertoire richness was assessed with RTK rarefaction, the Chao1 estimator, and Recon v2.1 estimates of unobserved clonotypes. OLGA was used to compute generation probabilities for all TCRbeta clonotypes that the gDNA method yielded from a few donors. This immuneACCESS table, as held by TCRdb, lists in-frame sequences with V and J called but not all clones. Of the missing ones, under half trace to an unresolved V gene in checked studies; the others have no known cause. Clonal size and the V and J genes are those of that table, whereas D and trimming came from the DNA. Within this sample are approximately 2.5 million clones, with roughly 93% of them counted one time only. Roughly 0.39% of the sample lies in the top ten.

Recombination joined TRBV7-2 with TRBJ2-7; no D gene call is confident. The sequencing sample was made of naive CD4+ T cells from PBMCs. In light of the paper, this sample's cell subset or site label describes: CD45RA+ positively selected. This clonotype was obtained from a young man in good health. Some clones in this sample may be carry-over from other donors' samples. Here is the DNA: TGTGCCAGCAGCTTAGGGCCTCGCATCACCCCCTACGAGCAGTACTTC. It translates to CASSLGPRITPYEQYF.